The 2 T cell receptor beta chains reported below all come from one sample, sequenced in a study of human T cells and chemical hapten exposure. Time point meaning: pre-sensitization, week 0. Treatment of the sample: therapeutic diphenylcyclopropenone sensitization with weekly scalp DPC. TCRdb passed the RACE reads through MiXCR, listing each CDR3 protein once. The data contain 300,000 to 400,000 distinct CDR3 sequences, about 5.1% of them singletons. The specimen was whole blood, collected in connection with sensitization to the hapten diphenylcyclopropenone (DPC). Receptors originate from a woman aged 45-65 years with alopecia areata. Some clones in this sample may be carry-over from other donors' samples.

The rearrangement joins TRBV7-9 to TRBJ2-5; a weak D match, TRBD1 (6 bases). There are 14 residues in the CDR3. In germline, CDR1 is SEHNR, CDR2 FQNEAQ (reference sequence). Trimming shortened V by 6 bases and J by 5 bases, and 16 bases separated the two germline ends. The DNA of the CDR3 is TGTGCCAGCAGGGTAGAGGGGGTACTGGAGACCCAGTACTTC. Protein product: CASRVEGVLETQYF.

This clonotype turned up a few times. This chain uses TRBV6-5 with TRBJ2-7; 9 positions match TRBD1. Per the germline V gene, CDR1 is MNHEY and CDR2 is SVGAGI. The CDR3 loop spans 13 amino acids. Unmatched junction bases numbered 3, after V lost 5 bases and J lost 4 bases. CDR3 coding DNA: TGTGCCAGCAGTACACAGGGGGCTTACGAGCAGTACTTC. This codes for CASSTQGAYEQYF.